This TCR beta chain was observed in a study of shared clonotypes between healthy human individuals. About the research overall: Three plates each covered CD4 naive and memory; CD8 naive two, CD8 memory one.

In the study's own analysis: Filtering differed because ImmunoSEQ produced junction-only sequences that carried no quality scores. The protocol was immunoSEQ multiplex PCR, while the TCRdb copy is restricted to in-frame clones and leaves out a portion. V, J and clone size derive from that table, while D and trimming were established from the DNA sequence. The profile shows about 320,000 clones, about nine tenths of them singletons. On this clone: The antigen is not known.

Points from the study as a whole: Inspection by rarefaction showed sorted-subset sequencing to be incomplete despite large depth.

CD8 memory pooled CD45RO+ cells and CCR7-negative CD45RA+ TemRA cells. Per the germline V gene, CDR1 is SNHLY and CDR2 is FYNNEI. The CDR3 sequence is 17 residues long. V dropped 3 bases and J dropped 2 bases, with 20 bases sitting between them. This chain joins TRBV2 and TRBJ2-7, with D hard to call. Material: memory CD8+ T cells sorted from blood. Regarding subset: CD45RO+ cells pooled with CCR7-negative TemRA cells. This TCR was sampled from a man aged 18 to 35 in good health. This CDR3 reads CASSDPQSPTQPYEQYF. CDR3 in DNA: TGTGCCAGCAGTGACCCCCAGTCACCCACCCAGCCCTACGAGCAGTACTTC.